The 8 T cell receptor beta chains below come from one sample, sequenced in a study of T-cell memory formation after mild COVID-19. MiXCR, applied by TCRdb to the 5' RACE reads, yields one record per CDR3 protein. Of roughly 600,000 distinct CDR3 sequences listed, approximately 18% are singletons. The sequenced sample was PBMCs or a T cell subset sorted from them (not recorded which). The receptors come from an adult woman who had mild COVID-19 (a few samples of this study predate the infection). Cell type and time point are not known.

This clonotype turned up a few times. The chain has TRBV24-1 and TRBJ2-5, with 7 positions matching TRBD2. After removal of 6 bases from V and 5 bases from J, the junction contained 11 bases not matched to a gene. Germline CDR1 KGHDR, CDR2 SFDVKD. The CDR3 spans 15 residues. In nucleotides, the CDR3 is TGTGCCACCAGTCAGGGTGGGGGAGGGCCGGAGACCCAGTACTTC. Protein sequence: CATSQGGGGPETQYF.

In this sample, this clonotype turned up many times. V is TRBV20-1 and J is TRBJ1-1; D not resolved. Trimming left V 4 bases short and J 8 bases short, with 14 bases between. Germline assignment: CDR1 DFQATT and CDR2 SNEGSKA (reference sequence). The CDR3 has 12 amino acids. The chain's CDR3 is CSATLSGGEAFF. The CDR3 DNA follows: TGCAGTGCTACCCTATCGGGAGGGGAAGCTTTCTTT.

V gene TRBV12-3 or TRBV12-4 combines with J gene TRBJ2-3; TRBD2 agrees at 13 bases. The CDR3 length is 17 residues. V shed 5 bases and J 4 bases; nucleotides not matched to a gene: 9. The CDR3, as DNA: TGTGCCAGCAGTCTAGGACTAGCGGGAGTAGGTGCAGATACGCAGTATTTT. It specifies CASSLGLAGVGADTQYF.

The table lists this clonotype with a few counts. V and J are TRBV25-1 and TRBJ1-2; 9 bases map to TRBD1. V was clipped by 1 base and J by 7 bases; unmatched bases: 4. Germline CDR1 is MGHDK and CDR2 is SYGVNS. This CDR3 has 14 residues. The CDR3 bases are TGTGCCAGCAGTGAATTGGGACAGGGAGGTGGCTACACCTTC. It yields the protein CASSELGQGGGYTF.

This clonotype showed up just a few times. The rearrangement uses TRBV9 and TRBJ2-1, with D perhaps matching TRBD1 or TRBD2 (5 bases each). Germline-derived CDR1 and CDR2 are SGDLS and YYNGEE. This CDR3 has 17 amino acids. Trimming shortened V by 4 bases and J by 2 bases, and 19 bases separated the two germline ends. The CDR3 protein is CASSPWDGGPTYNEQFF. The CDR3 DNA is TGTGCCAGCAGCCCCTGGGACGGAGGCCCAACCTACAATGAGCAGTTCTTC.

The CDR3 coding sequence is TGCAGTGCTAGGTCTGTAGGCGGGAGCTCCTACAATGAGCAGTTCTTC. Encoded protein: CSARSVGGSSYNEQFF. The chain joins TRBV20-1 to TRBJ2-1; 7 bases align to TRBD2. V shed 3 bases, J shed 0 bases, and the junction held 8 bases outside the gene matches. Germline lookup yields CDR1 DFQATT and CDR2 SNEGSKA (reference sequence). There are 16 residues in the CDR3.

This clonotype was counted at least ten times. The chain has TRBV12-3 or TRBV12-4 and TRBJ2-2; D may correspond to TRBD1 or TRBD2 (7 bases each). This CDR3 is 15 amino acids long. Trimming left V 6 bases short and J 5 bases short, with 16 bases between. This chain's CDR3 is CASSRRQGGTGELFF. CDR3 bases: TGTGCCAGCAGCCGACGACAGGGAGGGACCGGGGAGCTGTTTTTT.

J is TRBJ2-7 and V is TRBV3-1; D is possibly TRBD2 (5 bases). Germline V CDR1 and CDR2: LGHDT, YNNKEL (reference sequence). The CDR3 length is 13 residues. Deletions cut 2 bases from V and 5 bases from J, with 10 bases between. For the CDR3, the DNA is TGTGCCAGCAGCCAATACCTCGGGAACGAGCAGTACTTC. It encodes CASSQYLGNEQYF.